The clone carrying this TCR beta chain has a handful of counts. Authors' analysis steps: For nucleated cells, counts were estimated from reference gene primer amplification. Only in-frame clones appear in the TCRdb table, and some are missing; sequencing was by immunoSEQ multiplex PCR. D and trimming come from the DNA, and the V and J calls and clone size come from that table. The table shows 150,000 or so clones, with approximately 80% occurring only once. The sample originates from a study of blood T cell repertoires in COVID-19. For the study at large: Whether acute or convalescent, the COVID-19 samples came from the United States, Italy and Spain.

V was trimmed by 0 bases and J by 0 bases, leaving 21 bases between them. Germline CDR1 is MNHNS and CDR2 is SASEGT. There are 20 residues in the CDR3. Donors were grouped by their self-reported clinical history. Recovery among Cohort 3 donors was established by two negative PCRs, clearance, or symptom resolution. The origin of this receptor is a woman in her fifties or sixties who had recovered from COVID-19. This chain uses TRBV6-1 with TRBJ1-5, with D maybe TRBD1 (6 bases). The material sequenced was PBMCs or T cells enriched from blood (not recorded which). This chain's CDR3 is CASSEARGAELMNSNQPQHF. The CDR3, as DNA: TGTGCCAGCAGTGAAGCGCGGGGGGCCGAATTAATGAATAGCAATCAGCCCCAGCATTTT.